This TCR beta chain was profiled in a study of cytomegalovirus exposure and HLA in healthy donors (dated by TCRdb to 2017 to 2019). Study-level background: According to an earlier analysis of a few hundred of the donors, about 180 million T cells yielded over 90 million unique TCR beta sequences and around 300 Gb of sequence data. About 300 gigabases of sequencing data and approximately 85 million unique TCR sequences were included in an early release covering roughly 700 HLA-typed donors. Of the roughly 400 genotyped donors, over 70% fell in the genetic ancestry cluster associated with self-reported Caucasian donors. The study aimed to test whether cataloging public T cell receptors could reveal signatures of past pathogen exposure. The study profiled the T cell repertoires of hundreds of subjects by immunosequencing and related them to cytomegalovirus serostatus. Besides the first cohort of roughly 640 subjects, a separate validation cohort made up of 120 different subjects was used. To predict cytomegalovirus infection status, the study combined high-throughput TCR immunosequencing, statistical association of individual TCRs with disease status, and machine learning. To study patterns of TCR occurrence, a later analysis re-analyzed previously published TCR beta repertoires from 550 to 800 donors and added high-resolution HLA genotyping. In the later analysis, no new phenotypic data were used to find candidate immune exposures; instead, reliance was placed on TCR beta sequences and their occurrence across donors. To decide whether each TCR beta V gene segment behaved as functional or pseudogenic, an earlier analysis of some 570 of the donors relied on high-throughput TCR beta sequencing. Donor age, sex, ethnicity and CMV serostatus were compiled alongside the repertoire data. Genome-wide SNP genotypes for about three fifths of the roughly 670 donors were used in a later genetic analysis, which treated that subset as a discovery cohort. All discovery cohort repertoires had been generated using a single sequencing platform. HLA typing covered class I and class II loci at four-digit resolution. The number of typed donors differed by locus: about 620-630 for A, B, C, DRB1 and DQB1; some 500 for DQA1; 606 for DPA1; and roughly 470 for DPB1. Four to six DR-DQ haplotypes were handled as single units for association and clustering, since linkage in the cohort was strong. Across about 380 genotyped donors of the cohort, an average of roughly 250,000 unique TCR beta nucleotide sequences per donor were sequenced, and approximately 17% of those sequences were non-productive.

On this clone itself: No antigen is known for it. Other DNA variants within this sample encode the same CDR3.

To prepare the library, the immunoSEQ multiplex PCR assay was applied. The multiplex PCR relied on a mix of 60 forward primers for TCR Vbeta segments and 13 reverse primers for TCR Jbeta segments. The CDR3 region of rearranged TCR beta genes was amplified from genomic DNA by a multiplex PCR assay. The Illumina HiSeq System was used to sequence the amplified TCR beta libraries as 87-base-pair reads. As for the original processing: In a later analysis, 80 million or so unique TCR beta chains were counted across the roughly 700 repertoires, and roughly 11 million of these chains were shared by at least two donors. To remove PCR and sequencing errors, raw reads were error-corrected and collapsed into unique sequences using a nearest-neighbor algorithm that merged closely related sequences. To assign V, D and J gene segments, CDR3 sequences were aligned to IMGT reference sequences. For a sequence to be retained, a match of at least six nucleotides to both a V gene segment and a J gene segment was required. Rearrangements were called productive when the CDR3 lacked stop codons and stayed in frame with V and J; all others were non-productive. Following IMGT convention, CDR3 was defined as the stretch from the second conserved V-encoded cysteine up to the conserved J-encoded phenylalanine. The earlier analysis of some 540 of the donors excluded any sequence lacking an unambiguous match to a single V gene segment. An earlier analysis of a few hundred of the donors called V segments functional above 56.7% productive rearrangements and segregating when the between-donor standard deviation exceeded 5%. To diagnose cytomegalovirus status from the catalog of TCR beta chain sequences, a statistical classification framework was built. In a later analysis, V and J genes were assigned by comparing TCR nucleotide sequences against IMGT/GENE-DB human TR gene sequences. Using the TCRdist pipeline, a later analysis assigned CDR3 sequences along with most-parsimonious VDJ recombination scenarios. A later analysis defined each TCR beta chain by its CDR3 amino acid sequence plus V-gene family, and excluded reads lacking a unique V-gene family. To address suspected cross-contamination and a sequencing artifact, a later analysis removed 592 highly shared, low-generation-probability nucleotide sequences. In a later analysis, a clonal expansion index was calculated for each public chain from normalized within-repertoire ranks of inferred template counts. In a later analysis, generation probabilities were computed using a VDJ recombination model fitted to out-of-frame rearrangements, and the results were checked against IGoR. In a later analysis, hypergeometric tests were used to score TCR-TCR, TCR-HLA and TCR-CMV co-occurrence, with a repertoire-size bias correction applied to TCR pairs. In a later analysis, false discovery rates were estimated by permuting HLA or CMV assignments 20 times. In a later analysis, co-occurring TCRs were grouped using DBSCAN, with TCRdist sequence similarity added in when clustering inside HLA-allele-positive subsets. For co-occurrence clustering, repertoires with fewer than 30,000 or more than 120,000 public chains were excluded, along with five or six repertoires with anomalous nucleotide sharing. TCRdb provides this immuneACCESS table in a form limited to in-frame rearrangements. Some clones are lacking; in checked studies, under half of them reflect an unresolved V gene, and why the rest are absent is not known. The DNA gave D and trimming, while V, J and clone size come from that table. The table kept for this sample lists over 80,000 clones. Of the sample, 5% to 6.5% falls within the top ten clones.

A distance of 12 bases separates the germline ends of V and J, which lose 5 bases and 8 bases respectively. The CDR3, cysteine through phenylalanine, is 11 amino acids long. Only the CDR3 part of the read is kept: 33 bases, read in frame from the first base. Looking up the germline V gene yields CDR1 SQVTM and CDR2 ANQGSEA. The research as a whole found: A later analysis associated 15,000 or so TCR beta sequences with specific HLA alleles at a false discovery rate of 0.05. Compared with equally common non-associated chains, HLA-associated TCR beta chains in a later analysis were more clonally expanded and had lower generation probabilities. In a later analysis, several top co-occurrence clusters were reported to appear linked to parvovirus B19, influenza, CMV and Epstein-Barr virus. Correlated functional status among segregating V segments might reflect linkage disequilibrium, but an unknown experimental factor could not be ruled out. Because HLA typing was unavailable for some donors at each locus, only the typed subset was used in association tests. In vitro tests confirmed that a few of the cytomegalovirus-associated TCR beta chains recognize cytomegalovirus antigens. In a later analysis, TCR association rates were found to vary across HLA loci, with the most associated TCRs seen for DRB1 alleles and the fewest for HLA-C alleles. According to a later analysis, most CMV-associated TCR beta chains appeared to be HLA-restricted, and the HLA associations seemed to be driven largely by CMV exposure. A later genetic analysis reported fewer N-insertions in productive TCRs among donors in an Asian-associated ancestry cluster than the roughly 700-donor mean. The study listed approximately 150 TCR beta chains as associated with cytomegalovirus. Some IMGT-functional V segments, including TRBV6-2 and TRBV6-3, could not be distinguished by the 87-base-pair reads and were therefore excluded. The classifier was reported to diagnose cytomegalovirus status with high specificity and sensitivity in both the original cohort and the validation cohort. This cohort had only TCR beta chains sequenced, and the lack of alpha or paired-chain data limited which features could be detected. In an earlier analysis of about 540 of the donors, most TCR beta V segments were observed in productive rearrangements about 87% or about 30% of the time, broadly matching IMGT annotations. Sequencing depth was assumed to be roughly uniform across donors in the presence/absence analyses, though that assumption may not hold. Most TCR sequences were observed very rarely across donors, whereas some public TCRs were present in many individuals. Immune exposure information for the cohort was limited to CMV serostatus. A group of highly shared sequence variants was considered likely to be a technical artifact of the sequencing pipeline. A further reported finding was that TCR beta sequences accurately predicted the HLA-A and HLA-B alleles for most subjects in the first cohort. An association between a missense DCLRE1C variant and V-gene and J-gene trimming of TCR beta chains was found in a later genetic analysis and replicated in an independent cohort. According to the authors, the approach could potentially be generalized to other disease states and immunological phenotypes. Assigning TCR associations to individual alleles was difficult when HLA alleles, especially DR and DQ, strongly co-occurred. The earlier analysis of some 560 of the donors excluded roughly 16 rarely observed V segments, including chromosome 9 orphons, because counts were too low.

The cohort comprised 550 to 700 healthy bone marrow donors. At the time of sampling, all cohort members were nominally healthy, though unrecorded immune exposures were likely present. The donor was CMV seropositive and was included in the group of almost 300 seropositive cohort members. Each donor provided a peripheral blood sample, and peripheral blood mononuclear cells were used for TCR beta sequencing. The Qiagen DNeasy Blood Extraction Kit was used to extract genomic DNA from the blood cell samples. The clonotype was recovered from a girl aged 10 to 17 in good health and CMV-seropositive. Specimen: PBMCs. This chain joins TRBV29-1 to TRBJ1-2; the D gene remains uncertain. The sequenced DNA is TGCAGCGTTTTGGTATCGGGGGGCTACACCTTC. This encodes CSVLVSGGYTF.